This T cell receptor (beta chain) was identified in a study of blood T cells in healthy people across ages. Study as a whole: Through template switching, about one barcoded beta molecule was captured per two T cells, as measured in model experiments.

A J-beta primer mix and a sample-barcoded 5' primer were used in a second PCR of roughly 6 to 12 cycles. Tagging of each cDNA molecule was performed by a template-switch adaptor with 12 random nucleotides. TCRdb called the 5' RACE reads again in MiXCR, with one record for every CDR3 protein. The table has 870,000 or so distinct CDR3 sequences, more than 25% seen once. Trimming removed 0 bases from V and 9 bases from J, with 9 bases in between. The germline gives CDR1 MGHRA, CDR2 YSYEKL. This CDR3 comprises 13 residues. The sample holds a few counts of this clonotype. This clonotype was sampled from a woman aged 80 or over in good health. Specimen: blood. This rearrangement joins TRBV4-1 to TRBJ2-1; D gene ambiguous. CDR3 amino acids: CASSQDWGSEQFF. DNA of the CDR3: TGCGCCAGCAGCCAAGATTGGGGAAGTGAGCAGTTCTTC.